A single T cell receptor (beta chain) is shown here with its context. The target antigen is unknown. The germline V and J ends were trimmed by 5 bases and 1 base, with 14 bases remaining between them. Germline-derived CDR1 and CDR2 are SGHAT and FQNNGV. The CDR3 runs 15 residues. Profiled with immunoSEQ multiplex PCR; TCRdb holds only in-frame clones, not every one. The sample has 30,000 to 40,000 clones, roughly 80% seen once. This record belongs to a study of CD4 T cells in relation to SARS-CoV-2 and coronaviruses. Study findings and constraints: Each donor contributed either pre-pandemic or post-infection samples, not both.

The chain employs TRBV11-2 and TRBJ2-5, with TRBD2 as a possible D gene (6 bases). The clonotype comes from an adult with COVID-19. Sequencing used memory CD4+ T cells from PBMCs, cultured in vitro. CDR3 DNA sequence: TGTGCCAGCAGCCCCATCCGTAGCGGCCAAGAGACCCAGTACTTC. Its translation is CASSPIRSGQETQYF.